Below, 7 T cell receptor beta chains from the same sample are listed, as sequenced in a study of cytomegalovirus exposure and HLA in healthy donors. PCR amplification relied on 60 Vbeta primers (plus 13 Jbeta primers). Data came from immunoSEQ multiplex PCR; TCRdb stores just in-frame clones and leaves some out. The data contain under 150,000 clones, around three quarters of them singletons. The material sequenced was PBMCs. The receptors originated from a woman in her 50s in good health and CMV-seronegative.

The gene calls are TRBV7-2 and TRBJ2-7; TRBD1 matches 8 bases. Trimming cost V 5 bases and J 5 bases; bases outside gene matches: 5. The germline CDR1 and CDR2 sequences are SGHTA and FQGNSA. The CDR3 spans 13 residues. CDR3 sequence: CASSPGGYHEQYF. In DNA form, the CDR3 reads TGTGCCAGCAGCCCAGGGGGCTACCACGAGCAGTACTTC.

The rearrangement joins TRBV28 to TRBJ1-2, with 9 bases lining up with TRBD1. The germline V gene encodes CDR1 MDHEN and CDR2 SYDVKM. V lost 11 bases and J lost 0; bases outside the gene matches: 13. The CDR3 extends over 16 amino acids. In nucleotides, the CDR3 is TGTGCCTCACTCTCGGGACAGGGACTAGCTAACTATGGCTACACCTTC. This gives the protein CASLSGQGLANYGYTF.

The genes are TRBV7-9 and TRBJ2-1, with 11 bases fitting TRBD1. Germline CDR1 SEHNR, CDR2 FQNEAQ (reference sequence). Germline trimming cut 3 bases from V and 15 bases from J; bases unmatched to any gene: 4. The CDR3 is 12 amino acids. The CDR3 sequence: CASSFSGTGGFF. CDR3 DNA: TGTGCCAGCAGCTTTTCCGGGACAGGGGGGTTCTTC.

The genes are TRBV2 and TRBJ2-7; D gene unclear. Between the trimmed V and J ends, which lost 0 bases and 3 bases, there was a span of 6 bases. The CDR3 loop spans 13 amino acids. Germline loops: CDR1 SNHLY, CDR2 FYNNEI. CDR3 in amino acids: CASSEAARYEQYF. The DNA of the CDR3 is TGTGCCAGCAGTGAAGCAGCCCGCTACGAGCAGTACTTC. Using reference TRBV2 and TRBJ2-7 for the parts outside the CDR3, the full variable domain is EPEVTQTPSHQVTQMGQEVILRCVPISNHLYFYWYRQILGQKVEFLVSFYNNEISEKSEIFDDQFSVERPDGSNFTLKIRSTKLEDSAMYFCASSEAARYEQYFGPGTRLTVT.

The chain couples TRBV5-1 to TRBJ2-2; 10 bases map to TRBD2. Germline values: CDR1 SGHRS, CDR2 YFSETQ. The J segment lost 1 base and the V segment lost 4 bases, leaving 4 bases of the junction unmatched. This CDR3 has 16 residues. Written as DNA, the CDR3 is TGCGCCAGCAGCCCATCTAGCGGGGGGAACACCGGGGAGCTGTTTTTT. This sequence encodes CASSPSSGGNTGELFF.

This chain joins TRBV20-1 and TRBJ2-7; D is possibly TRBD1 (6 bases). The CDR3 is made up of 11 amino acids. The germline CDR1 and CDR2 sequences are DFQATT and SNEGSKA (reference sequence). The V and J ends lost 6 bases and 4 bases respectively, with 10 bases between them. In DNA, the CDR3 is TGCAGTGCCGCGACAGGTTACGAGCAGTACGTC. Its protein product is CSAATGYEQYV.

V gene TRBV5-8 combines with J gene TRBJ1-5; D gene ambiguous. Germline V gene lookup returns CDR1 SGHTS and CDR2 YDEGEE. The V end lost 0 bases, the J end lost 0 bases, and 7 bases lay between the germline ends. The CDR3 length is 15 residues. The CDR3 DNA is TGTGCCAGCAGCTTGGACGGTATTAGCAATCAGCCCCAGCATTTT. Residues: CASSLDGISNQPQHF.